This TCR beta chain derives from a study of blood T cell repertoires in COVID-19. Only in-frame clones appear in the TCRdb table, and some are missing; sequencing was by immunoSEQ multiplex PCR. The sample lists hundreds of thousands of clones, around 90% occurring once. V lost 3 bases and J lost 6; bases outside the gene matches: 8. CDR3 size: 14 residues. CDR1 and CDR2 (germline): SGDLS, YYNGEE. The TCR sequence derives from a woman younger than 35 who had recovered from COVID-19. The sample was peripheral blood. This chain joins TRBV9 and TRBJ1-2, with 7 bases fitting TRBD1. The CDR3 sequence: CASSAGDSPNGYTF. The CDR3 nucleotides read TGTGCCAGCAGCGCGGGGGACAGCCCGAATGGCTACACCTTC.